This T cell receptor (beta chain) was sequenced in a study of T-cell memory formation after mild COVID-19. The germline gives CDR1 MNHEY, CDR2 SVGAGI. Losses at the gene ends were 0 bases for V and 9 bases for J; bases not matched to a gene: 4. This CDR3 region has 14 residues. One entry per CDR3 protein results from TCRdb running MiXCR on the 5' RACE reads. This table holds under 450,000 distinct CDR3 sequences, approximately 15% found once. The sequencing input was PBMCs or a T cell subset sorted from them (not recorded which). This sequence joins TRBV6-5 and TRBJ1-5, with 8 positions matching TRBD1. The source is a man in his late teens or twenties who had mild COVID-19 (a few samples of this study predate the infection). Cell type and time point are not known. For the CDR3, the DNA is TGTGCCAGCAGTTACTCGAGGGGGACAGGGCCCCAGCATTTT. It translates to CASSYSRGTGPQHF.